This T cell receptor beta chain came from a study of STAT5B mutations in CD4+ large granular lymphocyte leukemia. Germline V gene lookup returns CDR1 SGHNT and CDR2 YENEEA. V lost 5 bases and J lost 5, with 18 bases in between. CDR3 length: 15 residues. The survey-level immunoSEQ assay was used. The table came from immunoSEQ multiplex PCR; TCRdb's copy has only in-frame clones and leaves some out. Here the sample spans roughly 21,000 clones, roughly 80% being singletons. The source of this sequence is a human donor in good health. Sequenced input: CD4+ T cells from blood buffy coats. The chain combines TRBV11-3 with TRBJ2-5; the D call may be TRBD1 or TRBD2 (5 bases each). The CDR3 is CASSPLGGGAETQYF. For the CDR3, the DNA is TGTGCCAGCAGCCCACTAGGTGGGGGAGCTGAGACCCAGTACTTC.